The 16 T cell receptor beta chains given below trace back to one sample, sequenced in a study of Graves' ophthalmopathy and Graves' hyperthyroidism. The sequenced template was RNA, covering the TCR beta CDR3 region. HTBI-primed RT-PCR formed the first round, and a multiplex PCR formed the second. MiXCR, run by TCRdb on the multiplex PCR reads, gives a single entry per CDR3 protein. Here the sample spans nearly 400,000 distinct CDR3 sequences, 15% to 20% being singletons. The sequencing sample was made of peripheral blood. The origin of the receptors is a woman younger than 30 with Graves' ophthalmopathy.

This chain connects TRBV6-1 to TRBJ2-5; 7 bases agree with TRBD1. V lost 5 bases, J lost 5 bases, and 20 bases stayed unmatched. The CDR3 sequence is 18 residues long. CDR1 is MNHNS and CDR2 is SASEGT in the germline V gene. The CDR3 region has the DNA TGTGCCAGCAGTCTTACGGGGTTCGACAGGGTACGTGGGGAGACCCAGTACTTC. Its translation: CASSLTGFDRVRGETQYF.

This clonotype has a count of ten or more. This chain joins TRBV15 and TRBJ1-2; 9 bases fit TRBD1. CDR1 LNHNV and CDR2 YYDKDF come from the germline V gene (reference sequence). Trimming at V came to 2 bases and at J to 4 bases, leaving 8 bases not matched to a gene. The CDR3 loop spans 16 amino acids. The CDR3: CATSRWGQGATYGYTF. CDR3 DNA sequence: TGTGCCACCAGCAGATGGGGACAGGGAGCGACCTATGGCTACACCTTC.

This clonotype was counted many times. This chain links TRBV30 with TRBJ1-1; 7 bases agree with TRBD1. J lost 0 bases, V lost 5 bases, and 3 bases had no gene match. Germline CDR1 reads GTSNPN; CDR2 reads SVGIG (reference sequence). CDR3 length: 13 residues. The CDR3 reads CAWQGQLNTEAFF. The CDR3 bases are TGTGCCTGGCAGGGACAGCTGAACACTGAAGCTTTCTTT. The complete variable domain, with remaining parts taken from reference TRBV30 and TRBJ1-1, reads SQTIHQWPATLVQPVGSPLSLECTVEGTSNPNLYWYRQAAGRGLQLLFYSVGIGQISSEVPQNLSASRPQDRQFILSSKKLLLSDSGFYLCAWQGQLNTEAFFGQGTRLTVV.

This chain joins TRBV6-1 and TRBJ1-6; D is possibly TRBD1 (6 bases). The V end lost 1 base, the J end lost 8 bases, and 15 bases lay between the germline ends. CDR1 MNHNS and CDR2 SASEGT come from the germline V gene. This CDR3 has 16 amino acids. The CDR3 coding sequence is TGTGCCAGCAGTGAAGTTGGGGGGGGCACGGATTCACCCCTCCACTTT. Protein sequence: CASSEVGGGTDSPLHF.

This clonotype was recorded many times. The chain links TRBV13 to TRBJ2-4; 8 nucleotides line up with TRBD1. The V gene's germline CDR1 is PRHDT and CDR2 FYEKMQ (reference sequence). V trimming: 5 bases; J trimming: 2 bases; junction bases outside the gene matches: 5. The CDR3 loop spans 15 amino acids. The CDR3 loop is CASSPRDRTKNIQYF. The CDR3, as DNA: TGTGCCAGCAGCCCTAGGGACAGGACCAAAAACATTCAGTACTTC.

This clonotype has at least ten counts. The chain has TRBV29-1 and TRBJ2-7; D uncertain. The germline V gene encodes CDR1 SQVTM and CDR2 ANQGSEA. The CDR3 has 13 amino acids. V was clipped by 4 bases and J by 5 bases, with 15 bases between them. CDR3 nucleotide sequence: TGCAGCGTTGCTCGGAAAGAGAACAACGAGCAGTACTTC. Translated: CSVARKENNEQYF.

There are many counts of this clonotype. CDR3 residues: CASSLAGRQFIKVGYTF. CDR3 nucleotide sequence: TGCGCCAGCAGCTTGGCGGGGAGACAGTTCATTAAGGTGGGCTACACCTTC. The chain combines TRBV5-1 with TRBJ1-2; the D gene is possibly TRBD1 (5 bases). This CDR3 is built from 17 residues. Germline values: CDR1 SGHRS, CDR2 YFSETQ. V lost 0 bases and J 8 bases, leaving 23 bases between the germline ends. Variable domain in full (rest from reference TRBV5-1 and TRBJ1-2): KAGVTQTPRYLIKTRGQQVTLSCSPISGHRSVSWYQQTPGQGLQFLFEYFSETQRNKGNFPGRFSGRQFSNSRSEMNVSTLELGDSALYLCASSLAGRQFIKVGYTFGSGTRLTVV.

Ten or more counts support this clonotype. The chain joins TRBV28 to TRBJ1-1; D is unclear. This CDR3 spans 13 amino acids. V was pared by 8 bases and J by 3 bases, with 13 bases between. CDR1 and CDR2 (germline): MDHEN, SYDVKM. CDR3 coding DNA: TGTGCCAGCGGACGATCAAGACACACTGAAGCTTTCTTT. This sequence encodes CASGRSRHTEAFF.

The chain recombines TRBV24-1 with TRBJ2-4; D remains unclear. The germline gives CDR1 KGHDR, CDR2 SFDVKD. V dropped 3 bases and J dropped 1 base, with 6 bases sitting between them. The length of the CDR3 is 14 residues. The CDR3 coding sequence is TGTGCCACCAGTGATCCGGAGGCCAAAAACATTCAGTACTTC. Translating gives CATSDPEAKNIQYF.

The CDR3 bases are TGTGCCAGCAGGGCCTTCTCTAGTGGTAACTATGGCTACACCTTC. It yields the protein CASRAFSSGNYGYTF. The V call is TRBV27, the J call TRBJ1-2; D uncertain. Germline values: CDR1 MNHEY, CDR2 SMNVEV (reference sequence). The CDR3 has 15 residues. V lost 6 bases, J lost 1 base, and 15 bases lay in between.

The rearrangement links TRBV5-1 to TRBJ2-2; tentatively, D is TRBD1 (5 bases). Trimming took off 6 bases at V and 2 bases at J, with 14 bases between the two ends. Germline values: CDR1 SGHRS, CDR2 YFSETQ. This CDR3 is 15 amino acids long. The CDR3 reads CASKVGAENTGELFF. The CDR3 region has the DNA TGCGCCAGCAAAGTTGGGGCGGAAAACACCGGGGAGCTGTTTTTT.

This clonotype has ten or more counts. The rearrangement links TRBV29-1 to TRBJ1-2; 7 bases are shared with TRBD1. CDR3 length equals 14 residues. The trim removed 5 bases at V and 4 bases at J, leaving 10 bases unmatched. CDR1 is SQVTM and CDR2 is ANQGSEA in the germline V gene. CDR3 DNA sequence: TGCAGCGTTCTCGGGACAGCGTCGGGCTATGGCTACACCTTC. As protein: CSVLGTASGYGYTF.

Ten or more counts support this clonotype. CDR3 sequence reads: CASSLNRAMNTEAFF. CDR3 DNA: TGTGCCAGCAGCCTTAACAGGGCAATGAACACTGAAGCTTTCTTT. The V gene is TRBV5-6, the J gene TRBJ1-1; tentative D call: TRBD1 (6 bases). The CDR3 runs 15 residues. The V gene lost 4 bases and the J gene lost 0 bases, with 13 bases spanning the gap. Germline V gives CDR1 SGHDT, CDR2 YYEEEE. The variable domain in full, with the rest retrieved from reference TRBV5-6 and TRBJ1-1, is DAGVTQSPTHLIKTRGQQVTLRCSPKSGHDTVSWYQQALGQGPQFIFQYYEEEERQRGNFPDRFSGHQFPNYSSELNVNALLLGDSALYLCASSLNRAMNTEAFFGQGTRLTVV.

J is TRBJ2-5 and V is TRBV19, with TRBD1 matching over 7 bases. Germline V lookup: CDR1 LNHDA, CDR2 SQIVND (reference sequence). The CDR3 is made up of 14 amino acids. V shed 3 bases, J shed 5 bases, and the junction held 6 bases outside the gene matches. CDR3 region: CASSMIGGEETQYF. Here the CDR3 DNA reads TGTGCCAGTAGTATGATAGGGGGCGAGGAGACCCAGTACTTC.

This clonotype has ten or more counts. The V gene is TRBV25-1, the J gene TRBJ1-6; D not certain. The V gene lost 4 bases and the J gene lost 2 bases, with 18 bases spanning the gap. Germline lookup yields CDR1 MGHDK and CDR2 SYGVNS. The CDR3 is 18 residues long. The CDR3 reads CASSGLSSQWTYNSPLHF. The DNA of the CDR3 is TGTGCCAGCAGTGGACTAAGTTCCCAGTGGACCTATAATTCACCCCTCCACTTT.

This clonotype showed up many times. The chain has TRBV20-1 and TRBJ2-4, with 11 nucleotides matching TRBD2. Germline CDR1 DFQATT, CDR2 SNEGSKA (reference sequence). The V segment lost 1 base and the J segment 2 bases; nucleotides outside the gene matches: 7. The CDR3 sequence is 17 residues long. The CDR3 sequence is CSARAWASGRTKNIQYF. The CDR3, as DNA: TGCAGTGCTAGAGCGTGGGCTAGCGGGAGGACCAAAAACATTCAGTACTTC.